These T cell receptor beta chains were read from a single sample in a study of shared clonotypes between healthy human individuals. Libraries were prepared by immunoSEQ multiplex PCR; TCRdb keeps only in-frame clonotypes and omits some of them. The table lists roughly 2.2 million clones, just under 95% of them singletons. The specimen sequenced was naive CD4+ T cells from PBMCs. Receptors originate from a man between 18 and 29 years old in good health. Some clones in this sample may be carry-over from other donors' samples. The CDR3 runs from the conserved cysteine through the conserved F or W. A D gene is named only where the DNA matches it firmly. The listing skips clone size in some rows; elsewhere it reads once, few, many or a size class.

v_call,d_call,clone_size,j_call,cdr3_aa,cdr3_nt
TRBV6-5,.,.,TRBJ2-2,CASSYLRVKDTGELFF,TGTGCCAGCAGCTACTTGCGGGTGAAGGACACCGGGGAGCTGTTTTTT
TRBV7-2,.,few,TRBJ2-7,CASSLVMSPSEYYEQYF,TGTGCCAGCAGCTTAGTTATGTCGCCTAGCGAGTACTACGAGCAGTACTTC
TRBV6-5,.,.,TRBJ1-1,CASGRQNTEAFF,TGTGCCAGCGGCCGGCAGAACACTGAAGCTTTCTTT
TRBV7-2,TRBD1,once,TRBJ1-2,CASSQGTGPAYGYTF,TGTGCCAGCAGCCAAGGGACAGGGCCCGCGTATGGCTACACCTTC
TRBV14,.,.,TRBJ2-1,CASRGVGTNEQFF,TGTGCCAGCAGAGGTGTAGGCACCAATGAGCAGTTCTTC
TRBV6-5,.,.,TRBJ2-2,CASSYGRATGELFF,TGTGCCAGCAGTTACGGGCGGGCCACCGGGGAGCTGTTTTTT
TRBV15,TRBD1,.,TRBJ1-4,CATSREDRGRREKLFF,TGTGCCACCAGCAGAGAAGACAGGGGGCGAAGGGAAAAACTGTTTTTT
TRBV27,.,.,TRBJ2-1,CASRTSLPYNEQFF,TGTGCCAGCAGAACCTCACTACCCTACAATGAGCAGTTCTTC
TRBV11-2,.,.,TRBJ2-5,CASSLVSLPSPRIETQYF,TGTGCCAGCAGCTTAGTATCTTTGCCTAGCCCCAGGATAGAGACCCAGTACTTC
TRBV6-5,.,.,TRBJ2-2,CASSTGPRRTGELFF,TGTGCCAGCAGTACCGGGCCTCGGCGGACCGGGGAGCTGTTTTTT
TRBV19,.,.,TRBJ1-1,CASSLRGRVYGGDTEAFF,TGTGCCAGTTCCCTCAGGGGCCGGGTTTACGGGGGAGACACTGAAGCTTTCTTT
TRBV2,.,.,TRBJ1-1,CASSDQVNTEAFF,TGTGCCAGCAGTGATCAGGTGAACACTGAAGCTTTCTTT
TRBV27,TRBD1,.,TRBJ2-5,CASSRRTGRETQYF,TGTGCCAGCAGTAGGAGGACAGGTCGGGAGACCCAGTACTTC
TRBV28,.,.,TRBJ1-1,CASSFRGARTEAFF,TGTGCCAGCAGTTTTCGGGGGGCGCGAACTGAAGCTTTCTTT
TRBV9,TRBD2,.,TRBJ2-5,CASSGSGSWETQYF,TGTGCCAGCAGCGGTAGCGGGAGTTGGGAGACCCAGTACTTC
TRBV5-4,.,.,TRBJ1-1,CASSRRGAEAFF,TGTGCCAGTTCGCGGCGGGGCGCTGAAGCTTTCTTT
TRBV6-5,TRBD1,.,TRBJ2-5,CASSRTGIQETQYF,TGTGCCAGCAGCAGGACAGGAATCCAAGAGACCCAGTACTTC
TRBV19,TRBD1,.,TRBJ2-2,CASTTGTANTGELFF,TGTGCCAGCACCACCGGGACAGCGAACACCGGGGAGCTGTTTTTT
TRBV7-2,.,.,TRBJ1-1,CASSLTASMNTEAFF,TGTGCCAGCAGCTTAACCGCGAGTATGAACACTGAAGCTTTCTTT
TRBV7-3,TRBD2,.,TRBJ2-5,CASSLNGRPGETQYF,TGTGCCAGCAGCTTAAACGGGAGGCCGGGAGAGACCCAGTACTTC
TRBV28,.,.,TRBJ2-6,CASTFLSGANVLTF,TGTGCCAGCACCTTCCTCTCTGGGGCCAACGTCCTGACTTTC
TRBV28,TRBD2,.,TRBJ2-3,CASETSGARDTQYF,TGTGCCAGCGAGACTAGCGGGGCCAGAGATACGCAGTATTTT
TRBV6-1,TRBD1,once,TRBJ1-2,CASSLQTGRANGYTF,TGTGCCAGCAGTCTCCAGACAGGGAGGGCCAATGGCTACACCTTC
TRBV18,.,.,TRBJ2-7,CASSPAGKMPGNF,TGTGCCAGCTCACCCGCTGGAAAAATGCCGGGGAACTTC
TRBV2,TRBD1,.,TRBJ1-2,CASSEIRGPQGGYTF,TGTGCCAGCAGTGAAATCAGGGGGCCTCAGGGTGGCTACACCTTC
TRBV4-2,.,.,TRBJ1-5,CASSQEYSNQPQHF,TGTGCCAGCAGCCAAGAATACAGCAATCAGCCCCAGCATTTT
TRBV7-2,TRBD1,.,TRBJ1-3,CASSIRQGRTGNTIYF,TGTGCCAGCAGCATCCGACAGGGGAGAACTGGAAACACCATATATTTT
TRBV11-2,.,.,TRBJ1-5,CASSLDSVRGLNQPQHF,TGTGCCAGCAGCTTAGATAGCGTAAGGGGGTTGAATCAGCCCCAGCATTTT
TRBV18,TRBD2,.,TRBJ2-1,CASSGLASGEQFF,TGTGCCAGCTCGGGACTAGCGAGCGGTGAGCAGTTCTTC
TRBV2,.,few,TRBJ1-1,CASSAGTSTEAFF,TGTGCCAGCAGTGCCGGGACTAGCACTGAAGCTTTCTTT
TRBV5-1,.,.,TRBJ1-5,CASSSGFDQPQHF,TGCGCCAGCAGCTCGGGGTTTGATCAGCCCCAGCATTTT
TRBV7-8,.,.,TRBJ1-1,CASSLDMNTEAFF,TGTGCCAGCAGCTTAGATATGAACACTGAAGCTTTCTTT
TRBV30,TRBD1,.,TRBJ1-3,CAWSVGQASGNTIYF,TGTGCCTGGAGTGTAGGACAGGCCTCTGGAAACACCATATATTTT
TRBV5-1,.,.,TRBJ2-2,CASSPGHTGELFF,TGCGCCAGCAGCCCGGGCCACACCGGGGAGCTGTTTTTT
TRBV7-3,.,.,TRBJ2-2,CASSPTWGPGTGELFF,TGTGCCAGCAGCCCGACGTGGGGCCCGGGCACCGGGGAGCTGTTTTTT
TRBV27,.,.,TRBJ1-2,CASSPQGSNYGYTF,TGTGCCAGCAGTCCCCAGGGTTCTAACTATGGCTACACCTTC
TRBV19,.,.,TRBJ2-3,CASSITGLPDTQYF,TGTGCCAGTAGTATAACGGGGCTCCCAGATACGCAGTATTTT
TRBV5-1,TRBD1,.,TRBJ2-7,CASSFGDSPDEQYF,TGCGCCAGCAGCTTTGGGGACAGTCCCGACGAGCAGTACTTC
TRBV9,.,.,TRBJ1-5,CASSARGSNQPQHF,TGTGCCAGCAGCGCAAGAGGAAGCAATCAGCCCCAGCATTTT
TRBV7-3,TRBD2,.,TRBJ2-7,CASSLRLAGAREQYF,TGTGCCAGCAGCTTAAGGCTAGCGGGAGCCCGAGAGCAGTACTTC